The clone carrying this T cell receptor (beta chain) appeared many times. This sample was included in a study of T cells of healthy individuals. One entry per CDR3 protein results from TCRdb running MiXCR on the 5' RACE reads. The profile shows 85,000 to 100,000 distinct CDR3 sequences, approximately 15% of them singletons. The TCR originated in a human donor in good health.

The CDR3 sequence: CASSQDGGTGSHEQYF. CDR3 DNA: TGTGCCAGCAGCCAAGATGGGGGGACAGGGAGCCACGAGCAGTACTTC. V and J are TRBV4-2 and TRBJ2-7; 9 bases align to TRBD1. Losses at the gene ends were 0 bases for V and 5 bases for J; bases not matched to a gene: 8. The germline V gene has CDR1 LGHNA and CDR2 YNFKEQ. The CDR3 contains 16 residues.